These T cell receptor beta chains were read from a single sample in a study of metastatic and nonmetastatic thyroid tumors. From the PCR reads, TCRdb re-called clones with MiXCR. The repertoire holds about 43,000 clones, with roughly an eighth as singletons. The material sequenced was blood. The receptors were sampled from a female donor with papillary thyroid cancer or a benign thyroid nodule (not recorded which). Some clones in this sample may be carry-over from other donors' samples. Each CDR3 is given without its conserved first and last residue. A D gene is named only where the DNA matches it firmly.

V gene: TRBV9; D gene: TRBD1; J gene: TRBJ2-7; CDR3 protein: ASSVRGTGAYEQY
V gene: TRBV18; D gene: NA; J gene: TRBJ1-4; CDR3 protein: ASSTQSRVGKLF
V gene: TRBV5-1; D gene: NA; J gene: TRBJ1-1; CDR3 protein: ASSGPTGLNTEAF
V gene: TRBV28; D gene: NA; J gene: TRBJ1-2; CDR3 protein: ASSFRYDLNYGYT
V gene: TRBV19; D gene: NA; J gene: TRBJ2-5; CDR3 protein: ASSIGGYRETQY
V gene: TRBV7-9; D gene: NA; J gene: TRBJ1-1; CDR3 protein: ASSQDSAGTEAF
V gene: TRBV18; D gene: TRBD2; J gene: TRBJ2-5; CDR3 protein: ASSPPGLAGVETQY
V gene: TRBV10-2; D gene: NA; J gene: TRBJ2-7; CDR3 protein: ASSESDSPYEQY
V gene: TRBV19; D gene: NA; J gene: TRBJ2-6; CDR3 protein: ASSIAGRYSGANVLT
V gene: TRBV9; D gene: TRBD1; J gene: TRBJ2-3; CDR3 protein: ASSVVQGVTDTQY
V gene: TRBV3-1; D gene: NA; J gene: TRBJ2-1; CDR3 protein: ASSRDYNEQF
V gene: TRBV6-2/TRBV6-3; D gene: TRBD2; J gene: TRBJ2-4; CDR3 protein: ASSLAGGAKNIQY
V gene: TRBV20-1; D gene: NA; J gene: TRBJ2-1; CDR3 protein: SARPRLGGLNEQF
V gene: TRBV18; D gene: NA; J gene: TRBJ2-7; CDR3 protein: ASSPPGREGEQY
V gene: TRBV6-1; D gene: TRBD1; J gene: TRBJ1-2; CDR3 protein: ASSENEGAHYGYT
V gene: TRBV28; D gene: NA; J gene: TRBJ2-3; CDR3 protein: ASSPLREGGY
V gene: TRBV6-1; D gene: NA; J gene: TRBJ1-1; CDR3 protein: ASSWGNTEAF
V gene: TRBV9; D gene: TRBD2; J gene: TRBJ2-7; CDR3 protein: ASSVGPSGDYEQY